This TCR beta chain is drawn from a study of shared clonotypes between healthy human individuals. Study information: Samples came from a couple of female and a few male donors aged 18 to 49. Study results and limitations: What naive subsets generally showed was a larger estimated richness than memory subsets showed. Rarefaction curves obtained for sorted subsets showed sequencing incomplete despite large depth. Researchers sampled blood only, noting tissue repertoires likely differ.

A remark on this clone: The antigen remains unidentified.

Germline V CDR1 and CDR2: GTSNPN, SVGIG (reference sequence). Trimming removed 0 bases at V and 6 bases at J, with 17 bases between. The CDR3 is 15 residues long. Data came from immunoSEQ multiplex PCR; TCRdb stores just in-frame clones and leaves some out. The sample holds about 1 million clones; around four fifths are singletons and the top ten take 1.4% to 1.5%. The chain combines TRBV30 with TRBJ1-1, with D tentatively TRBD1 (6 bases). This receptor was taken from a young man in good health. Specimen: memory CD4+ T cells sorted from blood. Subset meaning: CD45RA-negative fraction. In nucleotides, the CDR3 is TGTGCCTGGAGTGTCGGGGGGGGCAGGAGGGCTGAAGCTTTCTTT. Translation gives CAWSVGGGRRAEAFF.